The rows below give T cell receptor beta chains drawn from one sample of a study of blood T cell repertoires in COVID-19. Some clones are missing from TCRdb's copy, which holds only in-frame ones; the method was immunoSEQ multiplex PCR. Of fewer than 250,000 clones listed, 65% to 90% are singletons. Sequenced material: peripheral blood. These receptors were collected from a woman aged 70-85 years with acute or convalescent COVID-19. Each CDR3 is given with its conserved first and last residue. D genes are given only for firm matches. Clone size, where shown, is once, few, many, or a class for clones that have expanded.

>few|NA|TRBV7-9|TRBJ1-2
CASSLGFGQSNYGYTF
TGTGCCAGCAGCTTAGGCTTTGGACAGTCTAACTATGGCTACACCTTC
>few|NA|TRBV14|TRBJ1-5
CASSRLGGGNQPQHF
TGTGCCAGCAGCCGCTTAGGGGGAGGCAATCAGCCCCAGCATTTT
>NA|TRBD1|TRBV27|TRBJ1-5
CASSSGQYSNQPQHF
TGTGCCAGCAGTTCGGGACAGTATAGCAATCAGCCCCAGCATTTT
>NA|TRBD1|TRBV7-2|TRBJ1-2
CASSSPAGTGRGYTF
TGTGCCAGCAGCTCCCCCGCGGGGACAGGGCGCGGCTACACCTTC
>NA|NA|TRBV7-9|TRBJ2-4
CASSLAFGSGSLAKNIQYF
TGTGCCAGCAGCTTAGCGTTTGGCAGCGGTTCCCTAGCCAAAAACATTCAGTACTTC
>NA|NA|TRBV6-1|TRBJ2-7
CASSEVQGTYEQYF
TGTGCCAGCAGTGAAGTGCAGGGAACATACGAGCAGTACTTC
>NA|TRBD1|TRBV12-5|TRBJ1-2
CASGLPNPGQGPPYGYTF
TGTGCTAGTGGTTTGCCAAACCCGGGACAGGGACCTCCCTATGGCTACACCTTC
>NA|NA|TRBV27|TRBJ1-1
CASSLRPGGTTEAFF
TGTGCCAGCAGTCTAAGACCCGGAGGGACCACTGAAGCTTTCTTT
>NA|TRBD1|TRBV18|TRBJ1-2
CASSPGPGQVLTYGYTF
TGTGCCAGCTCACCCGGACCTGGACAGGTGTTAACCTATGGCTACACCTTC
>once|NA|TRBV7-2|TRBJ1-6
CASSLISHSPLHF
TGTGCCAGCAGCTTAATCTCTCATTCACCCCTCCACTTT
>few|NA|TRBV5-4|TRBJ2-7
CASSLDNYEQYF
TGTGCCAGCAGCTTGGACAACTACGAGCAGTACTTC
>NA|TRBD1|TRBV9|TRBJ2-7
CASSVTGTGLYEQYF
TGTGCCAGCAGCGTCACCGGGACAGGGCTCTACGAGCAGTACTTC
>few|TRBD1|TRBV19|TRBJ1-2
CASSISLGQGYGYTF
TGTGCCAGTAGTATATCTCTGGGACAGGGTTACGGCTACACCTTC
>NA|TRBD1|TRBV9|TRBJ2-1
CASSLLGQGFLDEQFF
TGTGCCAGCAGCTTACTAGGACAGGGCTTTTTGGATGAGCAGTTCTTC
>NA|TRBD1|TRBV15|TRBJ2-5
CATSPRGQGTVQETQYF
TGTGCCACCAGTCCCCGGGGACAGGGGACCGTCCAAGAGACCCAGTACTTC
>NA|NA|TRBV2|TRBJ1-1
CASSEAGWDMNTEAFF
TGTGCCAGCAGTGAAGCCGGCTGGGACATGAACACTGAAGCTTTCTTT
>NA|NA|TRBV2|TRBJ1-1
CASSEALAADTEAFF
TGTGCCAGCAGTGAAGCGCTTGCGGCGGACACTGAAGCTTTCTTT
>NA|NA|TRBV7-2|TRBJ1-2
CASSFSRAVGYGYTF
TGTGCCAGCAGCTTCTCCAGGGCTGTGGGCTATGGCTACACCTTC
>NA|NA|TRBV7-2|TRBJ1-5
CASGEFNQPQHF
TGTGCCAGCGGGGAGTTCAATCAGCCCCAGCATTTT
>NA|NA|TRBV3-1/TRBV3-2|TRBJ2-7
CASSQGRGPQNEQYF
TGTGCCAGCAGCCAAGGCAGGGGCCCCCAGAACGAGCAGTACTTC
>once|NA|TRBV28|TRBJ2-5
CASGFPALGTQYF
TGTGCCAGCGGATTTCCAGCGTTAGGGACCCAGTACTTC
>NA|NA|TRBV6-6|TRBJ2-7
CASSPSYEQYF
TGTGCCAGCAGTCCGTCCTACGAGCAGTACTTC
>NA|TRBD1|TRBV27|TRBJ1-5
CASSLDRGRLRPQHF
TGTGCCAGCAGTTTAGACAGGGGGCGCCTTAGGCCCCAGCATTTT
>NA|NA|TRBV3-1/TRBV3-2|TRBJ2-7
CASSQDPGGGGYEQYF
TGTGCCAGCAGCCAAGATCCGGGAGGGGGCGGTTACGAGCAGTACTTC
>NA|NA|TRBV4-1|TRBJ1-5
CASSQVGGLPYSNQPQHF
TGCGCCAGCAGCCAAGTGGGGGGACTTCCATATAGCAATCAGCCCCAGCATTTT
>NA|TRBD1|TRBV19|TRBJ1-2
CASSTRTGADNYGYTF
TGTGCCAGTAGTACCCGGACAGGGGCGGATAACTATGGCTACACCTTC
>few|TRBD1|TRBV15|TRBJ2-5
CATSTARGTEETQYF
TGTGCCACCAGCACCGCCCGTGGGACAGAAGAGACCCAGTACTTC
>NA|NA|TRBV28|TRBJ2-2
CATSQGNTGELFF
TGTGCCACCTCCCAGGGGAACACCGGGGAGCTGTTTTTT
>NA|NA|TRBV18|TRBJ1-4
CASSPQARGEKLFF
TGTGCCAGCTCACCTCAGGCTCGGGGTGAAAAACTGTTTTTT
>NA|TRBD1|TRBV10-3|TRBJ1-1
CAINPGQGAIEAFF
TGTGCCATCAACCCTGGACAGGGGGCAATTGAAGCTTTCTTT
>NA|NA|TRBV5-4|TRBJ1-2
CASTSREGGYTF
TGTGCCAGCACCTCTCGAGAGGGAGGCTACACCTTC
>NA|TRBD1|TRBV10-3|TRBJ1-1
CATRTGEGTEAFF
TGTGCCACCCGGACAGGGGAAGGGACTGAAGCTTTCTTT
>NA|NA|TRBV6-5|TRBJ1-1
CASTLTLNTEAFF
TGTGCCAGCACCTTGACATTGAACACTGAAGCTTTCTTT
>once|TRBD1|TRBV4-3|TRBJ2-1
CASSQKGDRAGNEQFF
TGCGCCAGCAGCCAAAAGGGGGACAGGGCCGGCAATGAGCAGTTCTTC
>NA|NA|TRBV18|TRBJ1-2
CASSPPGSPNYGYTF
TGTGCCAGCTCACCCCCGGGGAGTCCTAACTATGGCTACACCTTC
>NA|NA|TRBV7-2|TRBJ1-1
CASSPQGNTEAFF
TGTGCCAGCAGCCCACAGGGGAACACTGAAGCTTTCTTT
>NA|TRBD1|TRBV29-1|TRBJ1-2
CSATVPGQGGYGYTF
TGCAGCGCCACTGTACCGGGACAGGGGGGCTATGGCTACACCTTC
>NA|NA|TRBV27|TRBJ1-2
CASSLSPTGWQGYTF
TGTGCCAGCAGTTTATCCCCTACAGGGTGGCAAGGCTACACCTTC
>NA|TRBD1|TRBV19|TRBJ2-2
CASSIGDRVTGELFF
TGTGCCAGTAGTATAGGGGACAGGGTCACCGGGGAGCTGTTTTTT